This TCR beta chain was found in a study of cytomegalovirus exposure and HLA in healthy donors. Study summary: Unique TCRs numbering some 80 million, obtained from HLA-typed donors, made up an early data release.

As concerns this clone: The antigen is undetermined.

Study results and limitations: The authors listed some 160 TCR beta chains as cytomegalovirus-associated. A classifier reportedly called cytomegalovirus status with high sensitivity and specificity. The authors later linked a missense DCLRE1C variant to TCR beta V- and J-gene trimming.

The PCR had 60 Vbeta and 13 Jbeta primers. The method was immunoSEQ multiplex PCR; TCRdb's version includes in-frame clones alone and lacks a portion of them. Among about 97,000 clones, approximately 87% were seen once, and the ten largest hold roughly 2.6%. Germline V gene data show CDR1 as SGHNT and CDR2 as YYREEE (reference sequence). The CDR3 sequence is 15 residues long. Trimming pared 3 bases from V and 2 bases from J, leaving 12 bases between. The gene calls are TRBV5-4 and TRBJ1-3; D might be TRBD1 (6 bases). Sequencing input: PBMCs. The sequence came from a man aged 35 to 55 in good health and CMV-seronegative. CDR3 coding DNA: TGTGCCAGCAGCTCCAGGGGAAGCACTGGAAACACCATATATTTT. This sequence encodes CASSSRGSTGNTIYF.